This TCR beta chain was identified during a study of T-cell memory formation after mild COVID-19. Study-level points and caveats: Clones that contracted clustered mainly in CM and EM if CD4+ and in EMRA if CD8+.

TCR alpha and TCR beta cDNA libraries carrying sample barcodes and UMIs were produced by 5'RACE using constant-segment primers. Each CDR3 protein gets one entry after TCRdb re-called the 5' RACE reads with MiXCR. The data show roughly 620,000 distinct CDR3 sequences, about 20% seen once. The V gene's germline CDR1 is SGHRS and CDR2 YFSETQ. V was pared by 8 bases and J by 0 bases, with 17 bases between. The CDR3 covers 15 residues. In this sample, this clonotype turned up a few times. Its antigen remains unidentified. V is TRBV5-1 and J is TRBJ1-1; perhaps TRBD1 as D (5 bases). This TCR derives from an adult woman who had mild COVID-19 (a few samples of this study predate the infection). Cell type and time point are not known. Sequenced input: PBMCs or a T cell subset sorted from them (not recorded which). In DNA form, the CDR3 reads TGCGCCAGTCAACATAGGGGTCTCATGAACACTGAAGCTTTCTTT. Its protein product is CASQHRGLMNTEAFF.